The 16 T cell receptor beta chains reported below all come from one sample, sequenced in a study of CD8 T cells in ankylosing spondylitis. One entry per CDR3 protein, called by TCRdb with MiXCR from the 5' RACE reads. This table has around 250,000 distinct CDR3 sequences, 32% appearing once. The sample comprised blood, either unsorted or a sorted T cell fraction (not recorded which). The receptor source for this set is a male donor with ankylosing spondylitis or in good health (not recorded which).

The CDR3, as DNA: TGCAGTGCTAGACCCCGAGCGGGCAATCAGCCCCAGCATTTT. It specifies CSARPRAGNQPQHF. The chain combines TRBV20-1 with TRBJ1-5; no definite D call. V was shortened by 2 bases and J by 2 bases, with 10 bases between the two germline ends. The CDR3 spans 14 residues. Germline lookup yields CDR1 DFQATT and CDR2 SNEGSKA (reference sequence).

The DNA of the CDR3 is TGTGCCAGCAGTTGGACGGGGGTTAGCACAGATACGCAGTATTTT. Its translation: CASSWTGVSTDTQYF. The chain recombines TRBV6-5 with TRBJ2-3; the D gene is possibly TRBD2 (6 bases). The V gene's germline CDR1 is MNHEY and CDR2 SVGAGI. V was clipped by 4 bases and J by 0 bases, with 11 bases between them. This CDR3 region has 15 residues.

This clonotype was detected only a few times. This chain joins TRBV20-1 and TRBJ1-2, with D unresolved. Trimming cost V 2 bases and J 5 bases, with 9 bases left between them. This CDR3 is 12 amino acids long. Germline V gene lookup returns CDR1 DFQATT and CDR2 SNEGSKA (reference sequence). CDR3 sequence (DNA): TGCAGTGCTAGAACCAGTCCGTATGGCTACACCTTC. It specifies CSARTSPYGYTF.

This chain connects TRBV4-1 to TRBJ2-3, with D tentatively TRBD2 (5 bases). CDR3 length: 14 amino acids. The ends were cut back, 0 bases at V and 4 bases at J, with 8 bases in the middle. Per the germline V gene, CDR1 is MGHRA and CDR2 is YSYEKL. This CDR3 is CASSQERAADTQYF. The CDR3 DNA sequence: TGCGCCAGCAGCCAAGAGCGGGCCGCAGATACGCAGTATTTT.

This clonotype has a handful of counts. The chain couples TRBV20-1 to TRBJ2-3, with 13 positions matching TRBD2. CDR3 length: 17 residues. CDR1 and CDR2 (germline): DFQATT, SNEGSKA (reference sequence). The V and J ends lost 7 bases and 5 bases, in that order; junction bases with no gene match: 15. CDR3 in amino acids: CSGTGTSGAPGRDTQYF. CDR3 in DNA: TGCAGTGGTACCGGGACTAGCGGGGCCCCGGGTAGAGATACGCAGTATTTT.

This clonotype has just a few counts. The chain is built from TRBV5-1 and TRBJ2-7; unclear D gene. From germline, CDR1 is SGHRS and CDR2 YFSETQ. V was shortened by 3 bases and J by 0 bases, with 4 bases between the two germline ends. The CDR3 runs to 12 residues. Written as DNA, the CDR3 is TGCGCCAGCAGCTCGAGCTCCTACGAGCAGTACTTC. It is translated as CASSSSSYEQYF.

This clonotype was seen at least ten times. The rearrangement uses TRBV29-1 and TRBJ2-3; tentative D call: TRBD2 (5 bases). The CDR3 has 13 amino acids. Germline V gives CDR1 SQVTM, CDR2 ANQGSEA. Trimming removed 5 bases from V and 6 bases from J, with 15 bases in between. CDR3 sequence reads: CSVRGRVRDTQYF. CDR3 bases: TGCAGCGTTCGAGGGCGGGTCCGGGATACGCAGTATTTT.

This CDR3 reads CASSRDPPLGYTF. CDR3 in DNA: TGTGCCAGCAGTCGGGACCCCCCTTTGGGCTACACCTTC. The chain uses TRBV12-3 or TRBV12-4 and TRBJ1-2; D is perhaps TRBD1 (5 bases). This CDR3 is 13 amino acids long. V shed 5 bases and J shed 8 bases, with 15 bases lying between them.

V usage is TRBV7-9 and J usage is TRBJ2-5, with D perhaps TRBD1 or TRBD2 (6 bases each). Germline values: CDR1 SEHNR, CDR2 FQNEAQ (reference sequence). This CDR3 is 14 amino acids long. Trimming took off 4 bases at V and 7 bases at J, with 16 bases between the two ends. CDR3 sequence (DNA): TGTGCCAGCAGCTCATGGGGGGCGCAGGGGACCCAGTACTTC. This codes for CASSSWGAQGTQYF.

J is TRBJ2-5 and V is TRBV11-2, with 7 positions matching TRBD2. This CDR3 is 14 amino acids long. V dropped 5 bases and J dropped 2; count of bases not matched to a gene: 5. From germline, CDR1 is SGHAT and CDR2 FQNNGV. The CDR3 here is CASSAGTKQETQYF. Written as DNA, the CDR3 is TGTGCCAGCAGCGCCGGGACTAAGCAAGAGACCCAGTACTTC.

This clonotype occurred a few times. The chain recombines TRBV5-6 with TRBJ2-1; possible D gene TRBD2, 6 bases. The CDR3 extends over 14 amino acids. The V end was cut by 0 bases, the J end by 7 bases, with 11 bases between. Germline lookup yields CDR1 SGHDT and CDR2 YYEEEE. The CDR3 DNA follows: TGTGCCAGCAGCTTGGCCGTGGGGGGTAATGAGCAGTTCTTC. Protein product: CASSLAVGGNEQFF. The full variable domain, rest sourced from reference TRBV5-6 and TRBJ2-1, is DAGVTQSPTHLIKTRGQQVTLRCSPKSGHDTVSWYQQALGQGPQFIFQYYEEEERQRGNFPDRFSGHQFPNYSSELNVNALLLGDSALYLCASSLAVGGNEQFFGPGTRLTVL.

V usage is TRBV27 and J usage is TRBJ1-1; 9 nucleotides align to TRBD1. The V segment lost 4 bases and the J segment 5 bases; nucleotides outside the gene matches: 2. Germline V gives CDR1 MNHEY, CDR2 SMNVEV (reference sequence). The CDR3 contains 13 residues. The CDR3 loop reads CASSWGTGTEAFF. CDR3 DNA: TGTGCCAGCAGTTGGGGGACAGGGACTGAAGCTTTCTTT.

This clonotype is a singleton in its sample. The chain recombines TRBV3-1 with TRBJ1-2, with D uncertain. Deletions cut 1 base from V and 4 bases from J, with 10 bases between. The CDR3 is 14 amino acids. Germline lookup yields CDR1 LGHDT and CDR2 YNNKEL (reference sequence). The CDR3 bases are TGTGCCAGCAGCCAAGTGGTCGGCAGCTATGGCTACACCTTC. Its translation is CASSQVVGSYGYTF.

V gene TRBV12-3 or TRBV12-4 combines with J gene TRBJ2-1; TRBD1 is a possible D gene (5 bases). The CDR3 loop spans 13 amino acids. V gave up 2 bases and J gave up 8 bases, with 10 bases separating them. The CDR3 DNA is TGTGCCAGCAGTTTAATACAGGACGATGAGCAGTTCTTC. Protein sequence: CASSLIQDDEQFF.

V and J are TRBV7-9 and TRBJ2-4; TRBD1 aligns across 7 bases. V was clipped by 4 bases and J by 5 bases; unmatched bases: 5. The V gene's germline CDR1 is SEHNR and CDR2 FQNEAQ (reference sequence). The CDR3 length is 14 residues. CDR3 sequence reads: CASSSRDSENIQYF. CDR3 nucleotide sequence: TGTGCCAGCAGCTCCCGGGACAGCGAAAACATTCAGTACTTC.

This clonotype has a handful of counts. The chain recombines TRBV25-1 with TRBJ1-5, with D uncertain. The V end was cut by 4 bases, the J end by 0 bases, with 7 bases between. CDR1 MGHDK and CDR2 SYGVNS come from the germline V gene. CDR3 length: 14 residues. The DNA of the CDR3 is TGTGCCAGCAGTGTCGCATATAGCAATCAGCCCCAGCATTTT. It yields the protein CASSVAYSNQPQHF.